This is a list of T cell receptor beta chains from one sample in a study of CD8 T cells in Susac syndrome. One entry per CDR3 protein results from TCRdb running MiXCR on the immunoSEQ multiplex PCR reads. The repertoire holds approximately 180,000 distinct CDR3 sequences, with approximately 95% as singletons. Source material: CD4+ T cells from PBMCs. These receptors originate from a human donor with multiple sclerosis. Each CDR3 is given with its conserved first and last residue. The D gene is left open where the match is weak. Clone size is given for some rows only: seen once, a few or many times, or a class if the clone is expanded.

d_gene: NA; v_gene: TRBV10-2; abundance: NA; j_gene: TRBJ2-7; CDR3nt: TGCGCCAGCAGTGTCTCTCTCTACGAGCAGTACTTC; CDR3aa: CASSVSLYEQYF
d_gene: NA; v_gene: TRBV19; abundance: NA; j_gene: TRBJ2-3; CDR3nt: TGTGCCAGTAGCTTCTTAGGAACAGGGCTACTAGATACGCAGTATTTT; CDR3aa: CASSFLGTGLLDTQYF
d_gene: TRBD1; v_gene: TRBV3-1; abundance: NA; j_gene: TRBJ2-1; CDR3nt: TGTGCCAGCAGCCAAATGAGACAGGGACATGAGCAGTTCTTC; CDR3aa: CASSQMRQGHEQFF
d_gene: TRBD1; v_gene: TRBV5-1; abundance: NA; j_gene: TRBJ1-1; CDR3nt: TGCGCCAGCAGCTACAGGGGACAGGACACTGAAGCTTTCTTT; CDR3aa: CASSYRGQDTEAFF
d_gene: NA; v_gene: TRBV3-1; abundance: NA; j_gene: TRBJ1-2; CDR3nt: TGTGCCAGCAACTCCCCCCCGGAGACGAGGGGCTACACCTTC; CDR3aa: CASNSPPETRGYTF
d_gene: TRBD2; v_gene: TRBV9; abundance: NA; j_gene: TRBJ2-1; CDR3nt: TGTGCCAGCAGCAAAAGCGGGGGGGCATACGATGAGCAGTTCTTC; CDR3aa: CASSKSGGAYDEQFF
d_gene: NA; v_gene: TRBV5-4; abundance: NA; j_gene: TRBJ1-4; CDR3nt: TGTGCCAGCAGCTCCCGGACGGGGGCAGCTAATGAAAAACTGTTTTTT; CDR3aa: CASSSRTGAANEKLFF
d_gene: TRBD2; v_gene: TRBV2; abundance: NA; j_gene: TRBJ2-7; CDR3nt: TGTGCCAGCCGCACGACGGGAGGGGGCGAGCAGTACTTC; CDR3aa: CASRTTGGGEQYF
d_gene: NA; v_gene: TRBV7-9; abundance: NA; j_gene: TRBJ2-6; CDR3nt: TGTGCCAGCAGCTTAGATGAGGGCCCCACCTCTGGGGCCAACGTCCTGACTTTC; CDR3aa: CASSLDEGPTSGANVLTF
d_gene: NA; v_gene: TRBV11-2; abundance: NA; j_gene: TRBJ2-2; CDR3nt: TGTGCCAGCAGCTCATTGGGCCTCACCGGGGAGCTGTTTTTT; CDR3aa: CASSSLGLTGELFF
d_gene: NA; v_gene: TRBV5-1; abundance: NA; j_gene: TRBJ2-7; CDR3nt: TGCGCCAGCAGCTACTCCGGGGTGACCTACGAGCAGTACTTC; CDR3aa: CASSYSGVTYEQYF
d_gene: NA; v_gene: TRBV29-1; abundance: NA; j_gene: TRBJ1-1; CDR3nt: TGCAGCGTTGAACGCGTGTTGAACACTGAAGCTTTCTTT; CDR3aa: CSVERVLNTEAFF
d_gene: NA; v_gene: TRBV18; abundance: NA; j_gene: TRBJ1-5; CDR3nt: TGTGCCAGCTCATCGACTCCTCTATCGGCAGGCAATCAGCCCCAGCATTTT; CDR3aa: CASSSTPLSAGNQPQHF
d_gene: NA; v_gene: TRBV20-1; abundance: NA; j_gene: TRBJ2-7; CDR3nt: TGCAGTGCTAGGGGCCCGGACAGATTCTCCTACGAGCAGTACTTC; CDR3aa: CSARGPDRFSYEQYF
d_gene: NA; v_gene: TRBV9; abundance: NA; j_gene: TRBJ1-6; CDR3nt: TGTGCCAGCAGCGTAGAGGTTAATTCACCCCTCCACTTT; CDR3aa: CASSVEVNSPLHF
d_gene: TRBD1; v_gene: TRBV12-3/TRBV12-4; abundance: NA; j_gene: TRBJ1-1; CDR3nt: TGTGCCAGCAGCCCCGGGACAGGGGGACGAGGTACTGAAGCTTTCTTT; CDR3aa: CASSPGTGGRGTEAFF
d_gene: TRBD1; v_gene: TRBV25-1; abundance: once; j_gene: TRBJ1-1; CDR3nt: TGTGCCAGCAGAGCCCGGGACAGGGGGCTATTCACTGAAGCTTTCTTT; CDR3aa: CASRARDRGLFTEAFF
d_gene: NA; v_gene: TRBV20-1; abundance: NA; j_gene: TRBJ1-1; CDR3nt: TGCAGTGCTAGTGGAGGGGGGACCATGGGAGCTTTCTTT; CDR3aa: CSASGGGTMGAFF
d_gene: TRBD2; v_gene: TRBV3-1; abundance: NA; j_gene: TRBJ2-3; CDR3nt: TGTGCCAGCAGCCAAGGGAACGGACTAGGCACAGATACGCAGTATTTT; CDR3aa: CASSQGNGLGTDTQYF
d_gene: NA; v_gene: TRBV28; abundance: NA; j_gene: TRBJ2-7; CDR3nt: TGTGCCAGCAGTTTATGGACGGCCGTTGGGAGAAGCTACGAGCAGTACTTC; CDR3aa: CASSLWTAVGRSYEQYF
d_gene: NA; v_gene: TRBV2; abundance: NA; j_gene: TRBJ1-1; CDR3nt: TGTGCCAGCAGTGACAGGGCGACGACTGAAGCTTTCTTT; CDR3aa: CASSDRATTEAFF
d_gene: TRBD1; v_gene: TRBV15; abundance: NA; j_gene: TRBJ2-7; CDR3nt: TGTGCCACCAGCAGAAAACAGGGGGGCGAGCAGTACTTC; CDR3aa: CATSRKQGGEQYF
d_gene: NA; v_gene: TRBV28; abundance: once; j_gene: TRBJ1-2; CDR3nt: TGTGCCAGCAGTTTAACCGGGGATAGCTATGGCTACACCTTC; CDR3aa: CASSLTGDSYGYTF
d_gene: NA; v_gene: TRBV29-1; abundance: NA; j_gene: TRBJ1-2; CDR3nt: TGCAGCGTTGAAGGTCTCCAGGGTCTGTACTATGGCTACACCTTC; CDR3aa: CSVEGLQGLYYGYTF
d_gene: NA; v_gene: TRBV29-1; abundance: few; j_gene: TRBJ2-2; CDR3nt: TGCAGCGTTGGAGGGACTGGGGAGCTGTTTTTT; CDR3aa: CSVGGTGELFF
d_gene: NA; v_gene: TRBV15; abundance: NA; j_gene: TRBJ1-5; CDR3nt: TGTGCCACCAGCGGAGGGGGAACCAGCAATCAGCCCCAGCATTTT; CDR3aa: CATSGGGTSNQPQHF
d_gene: NA; v_gene: TRBV20-1; abundance: once; j_gene: TRBJ2-5; CDR3nt: TGCAGTGCTAGAGGAGGTGGGGGTCAGAAGACCCAGTACTTC; CDR3aa: CSARGGGGQKTQYF
d_gene: NA; v_gene: TRBV29-1; abundance: NA; j_gene: TRBJ2-5; CDR3nt: TGCAGCGTTGAAGTCCGAAAGGAGACCCAGTACTTC; CDR3aa: CSVEVRKETQYF
d_gene: NA; v_gene: TRBV15; abundance: NA; j_gene: TRBJ1-5; CDR3nt: TGTGCCACCAAGCGAGTCCCTAGCAATCAGCCCCAGCATTTT; CDR3aa: CATKRVPSNQPQHF
d_gene: NA; v_gene: TRBV30; abundance: NA; j_gene: TRBJ1-1; CDR3nt: TGTGCCTGGCAGGGGATCACTGAAGCTTTCTTT; CDR3aa: CAWQGITEAFF
d_gene: TRBD2; v_gene: TRBV20-1; abundance: NA; j_gene: TRBJ2-5; CDR3nt: TGCAGTGCTACGACTAGCGGGGGAACTTTAGAGACCCAGTACTTC; CDR3aa: CSATTSGGTLETQYF
d_gene: TRBD2; v_gene: TRBV20-1; abundance: NA; j_gene: TRBJ2-4; CDR3nt: TGCAGTGCTAGAGATCGCATAGCGGGGACAAGCATTCAGTACTTC; CDR3aa: CSARDRIAGTSIQYF
d_gene: NA; v_gene: TRBV3-1; abundance: NA; j_gene: TRBJ1-5; CDR3nt: TGTGCCAGCAGCCAAGAGGGGGCAGGATATAGCAATCAGCCCCAGCATTTT; CDR3aa: CASSQEGAGYSNQPQHF
d_gene: NA; v_gene: TRBV4-3; abundance: NA; j_gene: TRBJ2-1; CDR3nt: TGCGCCAGCAGCCAAGGGGTCGCGGGGAGCTACAATGAGCAGTTCTTC; CDR3aa: CASSQGVAGSYNEQFF
d_gene: NA; v_gene: TRBV25-1; abundance: NA; j_gene: TRBJ2-2; CDR3nt: TGTGCGGCAGGTACCACGGCGAACACCGGGGAGCTGTTTTTT; CDR3aa: CAAGTTANTGELFF
d_gene: NA; v_gene: TRBV7-9; abundance: NA; j_gene: TRBJ1-1; CDR3nt: TGTGCTTGCAAGATTACACAAATGAACACTGAAGCTTTCTTT; CDR3aa: CACKITQMNTEAFF
d_gene: NA; v_gene: TRBV12-3/TRBV12-4; abundance: NA; j_gene: TRBJ1-5; CDR3nt: TGTGCCAGCAGTCCCCAACTCGCAGCATTGCCCCAGCATTTT; CDR3aa: CASSPQLAALPQHF
d_gene: NA; v_gene: TRBV13; abundance: NA; j_gene: TRBJ1-1; CDR3nt: TGTGCCAGCAGCTTAGGAGGGGAGAAAGCTTTCTTT; CDR3aa: CASSLGGEKAFF
d_gene: NA; v_gene: TRBV5-6; abundance: NA; j_gene: TRBJ2-3; CDR3nt: TGTGCCAGCAGCTTGGGGTTGCCCGGGGCTACGCAGTATTTT; CDR3aa: CASSLGLPGATQYF
d_gene: NA; v_gene: TRBV25-1; abundance: NA; j_gene: TRBJ2-7; CDR3nt: TGTGCCAGCAGTGGGGCTAGCTCCTACGAGCAGTACTTC; CDR3aa: CASSGASSYEQYF
d_gene: NA; v_gene: TRBV13; abundance: NA; j_gene: TRBJ1-1; CDR3nt: TGTGCCAGCAGCTTAATGGAAACTGAAGCTTTCTTT; CDR3aa: CASSLMETEAFF